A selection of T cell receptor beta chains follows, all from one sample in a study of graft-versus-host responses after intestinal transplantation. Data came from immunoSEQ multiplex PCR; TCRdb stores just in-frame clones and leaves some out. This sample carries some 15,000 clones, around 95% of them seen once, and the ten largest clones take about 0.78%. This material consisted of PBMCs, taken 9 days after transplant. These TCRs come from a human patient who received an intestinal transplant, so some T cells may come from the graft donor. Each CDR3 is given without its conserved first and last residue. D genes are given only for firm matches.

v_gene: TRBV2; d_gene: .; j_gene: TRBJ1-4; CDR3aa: ASISRSNEKLF
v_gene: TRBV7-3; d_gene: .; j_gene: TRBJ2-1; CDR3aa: ASNSGGFNNEQF
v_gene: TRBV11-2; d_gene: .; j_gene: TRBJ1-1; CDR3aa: ASRDGQQNTEAF
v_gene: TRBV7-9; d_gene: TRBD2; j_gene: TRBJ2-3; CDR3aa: ASSLVAGGPDTQY
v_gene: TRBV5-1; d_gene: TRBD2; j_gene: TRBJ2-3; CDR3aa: ASSLAGIAGGTDTQY
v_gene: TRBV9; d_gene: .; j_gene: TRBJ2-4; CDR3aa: ASSVGLGRGGIQY
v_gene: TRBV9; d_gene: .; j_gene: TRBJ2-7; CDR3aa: ASSVGGTPYEQY
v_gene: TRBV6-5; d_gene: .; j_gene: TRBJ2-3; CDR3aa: ASRSSGPSTDTQY
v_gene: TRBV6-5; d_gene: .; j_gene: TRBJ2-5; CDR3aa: ASSVIALSKETQY
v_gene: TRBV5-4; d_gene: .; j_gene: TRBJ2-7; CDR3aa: ASSLAGSGTYEQY
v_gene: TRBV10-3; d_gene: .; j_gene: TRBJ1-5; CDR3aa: AISENFRDQPQH
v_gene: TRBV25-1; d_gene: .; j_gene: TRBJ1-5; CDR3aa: ASSVPGALNQPQH
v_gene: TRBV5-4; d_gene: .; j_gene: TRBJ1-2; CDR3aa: ASSLQGFSYGYT
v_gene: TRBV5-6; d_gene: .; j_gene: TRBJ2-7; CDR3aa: ASSLGNSYEQY
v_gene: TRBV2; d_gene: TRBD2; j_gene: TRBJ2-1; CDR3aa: ASRLASSGLDEQF